The 18 T cell receptor beta chains below all came from one sample that was sequenced in a study of spatial heterogeneity in lung cancer (dated by TCRdb to about 2019). Broader findings and caveats from the paper: The tumor nonsynonymous mutation count correlated with the number of expanded alpha and beta TCRs within the tumor.

These receptors have no identified antigens. Libraries were made using 5' RACE. The sequencing machine was a NextSeq 500. Using fastp at Q25 and MiXCR, TCRdb reprocessed the public reads and kept productive beta chains. CDR3 protein duplicates are merged, each entry listing the most common genes and DNA. The sample table records fewer than 20,000 distinct CDR3 sequences; roughly 5.8% of these occur just once. The biggest ten clones account for about 9.4% of the sample. What this sample's time point label stands for: sample taken at primary tumor resection. Sequencing used lung tumor tissue, obtained at surgery. The receptors shown here come from a female donor with early-stage non-small cell lung cancer.

At least ten counts were recorded for this clonotype. The chain couples TRBV28 to TRBJ2-3, with D possibly TRBD1 on 5 matching bases. V lost 10 bases, J lost 2 bases, and 13 bases lay in between. This CDR3 has 13 residues. From germline, CDR1 is MDHEN and CDR2 SYDVKM. CDR3 protein: CATRPGPTDTQYF. In DNA, the CDR3 is TGTGCCACCAGGCCAGGGCCCACAGATACGCAGTATTTT.

This clonotype was found many times. The CDR3 reads CASSLDTFSPLHF. DNA of the CDR3: TGTGCCAGCAGCTTAGATACATTTTCACCCCTCCACTTT. The rearrangement links TRBV11-2 to TRBJ1-6; the D is unclear. The V end lost 0 bases, the J end lost 9 bases, and 6 bases lay between the germline ends. CDR1 SGHAT and CDR2 FQNNGV come from the germline V gene. This CDR3 has 13 amino acids.

The sample holds many counts of this clonotype. J is TRBJ2-4 and V is TRBV4-1, with D perhaps TRBD2 (7 bases). The CDR3 is made up of 18 amino acids. Trimming took 4 bases from V and 1 from J, leaving 20 bases between them. Germline CDR1 and CDR2: MGHRA and YSYEKL. The DNA of the CDR3 is TGCGCCAGCAGCCCCACTGGGGGGGGGCGAGCGGCCAAAAACATTCAGTACTTC. Its translation: CASSPTGGGRAAKNIQYF.

The table lists this clonotype with many counts. The J gene is TRBJ2-1, the V gene TRBV6-2 or TRBV6-3; no clear D gene. Trimming took 4 bases from V and 10 from J, leaving 8 bases between them. The length of the CDR3 is 11 residues. Germline CDR1 reads MNHEY; CDR2 reads SVGEGT. CDR3 protein: CASSFLHEQFF. DNA of the CDR3: TGTGCCAGCAGTTTCCTCCACGAGCAGTTCTTC.

The gene calls are TRBV5-1 and TRBJ2-4; TRBD2 matches 7 bases. The CDR3 has 14 residues. V gave up 0 bases and J gave up 6 bases; unmatched junction bases: 3. Germline V CDR1 and CDR2: SGHRS, YFSETQ. The CDR3 reads CASSLDSGLNIQYF. The CDR3 bases are TGCGCCAGCAGCTTGGATAGCGGGCTAAACATTCAGTACTTC.

This clonotype was recorded many times. The chain combines TRBV18 with TRBJ1-6; 7 bases agree with TRBD1. The CDR3 is 15 amino acids. V trimming: 5 bases; J trimming: 8 bases; junction bases outside the gene matches: 9. Germline CDR1 KGHSH, CDR2 LQKENI. CDR3 protein: CASSSSSGGDSPLHF. As DNA, the CDR3 is TGTGCCAGCTCATCCTCCTCAGGGGGGGATTCACCCCTCCACTTT. Supplemented by reference TRBV18 and TRBJ1-6, the full variable domain reads NAGVMQNPRHLVRRRGQEARLRCSPMKGHSHVYWYRQLPEEGLKFMVYLQKENIIDESGMPKERFSAEFPKEGPSILRIQQVVRGDSAAYFCASSSSSGGDSPLHFGNGTRLTVT.

Ten or more counts support this clonotype. The chain joins TRBV7-2 to TRBJ1-2; weak D call: TRBD1 (5 bases). This CDR3 is 13 amino acids long. Germline lookup yields CDR1 SGHTA and CDR2 FQGNSA. The ends were cut back, 1 base at V and 4 bases at J, with 7 bases in the middle. Written as DNA, the CDR3 is TGTGCCAGCAGCTTAGGACAGCCCTATGGCTACACCTTC. Translation gives CASSLGQPYGYTF. Supplemented by reference TRBV7-2 and TRBJ1-2, the full variable domain reads GAGVSQSPSNKVTEKGKDVELRCDPISGHTALYWYRQSLGQGLEFLIYFQGNSAPDKSGLPSDRFSAERTGGSVSTLTIQRTQQEDSAVYLCASSLGQPYGYTFGSGTRLTVV.

The sample holds a few counts of this clonotype. The chain links TRBV20-1 to TRBJ2-3, with 11 bases identical to TRBD2. The CDR3 is 16 amino acids. The germline CDR1 and CDR2 sequences are DFQATT and SNEGSKA (reference sequence). The ends lost 3 bases at V and 3 bases at J; junction bases unmatched: 8. CDR3 amino acids: CSASSGRAIGTDTQYF. The CDR3 DNA sequence: TGCAGTGCTAGTAGCGGGAGGGCCATTGGAACAGATACGCAGTATTTT.

This clonotype was observed many times. The DNA of the CDR3 is TGTGCCAGCAGTTCGACAGGGGGTAGGGGTCAGCCCCAGCATTTT. Protein sequence: CASSSTGGRGQPQHF. This chain uses TRBV27 with TRBJ1-5, with TRBD1 matching 9 bases. Germline V gene lookup returns CDR1 MNHEY and CDR2 SMNVEV (reference sequence). J lost 6 bases, V lost 4 bases, and 7 bases had no gene match. The CDR3 runs to 15 residues.

This clonotype was recorded many times. This chain uses TRBV25-1 with TRBJ2-6, with 7 bases matching TRBD2. V shed 4 bases and J 1 base; nucleotides not matched to a gene: 1. Germline V gene lookup returns CDR1 MGHDK and CDR2 SYGVNS. The CDR3 is 15 amino acids. CDR3 amino acids: CASSGGSSGANVLTF. In DNA, the CDR3 is TGTGCCAGCAGTGGCGGGAGTTCTGGGGCCAACGTCCTGACTTTC.

This clonotype was counted many times. The chain carries TRBV27 and TRBJ2-1; TRBD1 matches at 8 bases. From germline, CDR1 is MNHEY and CDR2 SMNVEV (reference sequence). V was pared by 8 bases and J by 4 bases, with 4 bases of the junction left unmatched. The CDR3 is 13 residues long. The DNA for the CDR3 is TGTGCCAGCGGACAGGGAAGTTACAATGAGCAGTTCTTC. Protein: CASGQGSYNEQFF.

The table lists this clonotype with many counts. The V gene is TRBV28, the J gene TRBJ2-3; D unclear. Trimming removed 2 bases from V and 2 bases from J, with 5 bases in between. The germline V gene encodes CDR1 MDHEN and CDR2 SYDVKM. This CDR3 is 13 amino acids long. CDR3 sequence (DNA): TGTGCCAGCAGTTTAGGATCCACAGATACGCAGTATTTT. It translates to CASSLGSTDTQYF.

This clonotype was counted at least ten times. The chain recombines TRBV2 with TRBJ2-2; possibly TRBD1 or TRBD2 for D (5 bases each). The CDR3 sequence is 16 residues long. With 7 bases removed from V and 0 bases from J, the gap between germline ends came to 15 bases. CDR1 and CDR2 from the germline V gene are SNHLY and FYNNEI. This chain's CDR3 is CASTLQGGSNTGELFF. CDR3 coding DNA: TGTGCCAGCACCCTTCAGGGCGGGTCGAACACCGGGGAGCTGTTTTTT.

This clonotype is labeled as medium-sized. CDR3 in DNA: TGTGCCAGCGGGAGGGGTTCCAATGAGCAGTTCTTC. This sequence encodes CASGRGSNEQFF. V gene TRBV27 combines with J gene TRBJ2-1; the match to TRBD2 covers 7 bases. V was clipped by 8 bases and J by 6 bases; unmatched bases: 4. The CDR3 length is 12 residues. Germline values: CDR1 MNHEY, CDR2 SMNVEV (reference sequence).

This clonotype was detected ten times or more. V and J are TRBV9 and TRBJ2-3; D gene ambiguous. The germline V gene has CDR1 SGDLS and CDR2 YYNGEE. This CDR3 is built from 13 residues. V was shortened by 0 bases and J by 2 bases, with 4 bases between the two germline ends. The CDR3 sequence: CASSVVTTDTQYF. The CDR3 DNA sequence: TGTGCCAGCAGCGTAGTAACCACAGATACGCAGTATTTT.

In its sample, this clonotype was seen a few times. The chain links TRBV20-1 to TRBJ2-6; D is ambiguous. The ends were cut back, 1 base at V and 4 bases at J, with 5 bases in the middle. The CDR3 contains 13 residues. Germline V gene data show CDR1 as DFQATT and CDR2 as SNEGSKA (reference sequence). The CDR3 is CSARASGANVLTF. The CDR3 region has the DNA TGCAGTGCTAGAGCCTCAGGGGCCAACGTCCTGACTTTC.

The sample holds one count of this clonotype. The chain has TRBV5-1 and TRBJ2-1; 7 bases align to TRBD2. Trimming removed 1 base from V and 3 bases from J; junction bases left unmatched: 7. Germline V lookup: CDR1 SGHRS, CDR2 YFSETQ. CDR3 length: 16 residues. Here the CDR3 reads CASSLTGLDVYNEQFF. CDR3 DNA: TGCGCCAGCAGCTTGACCGGACTAGATGTCTACAATGAGCAGTTCTTC.

This clonotype was observed many times. In DNA form, the CDR3 reads TGCGCCAGCAGCCAAGAGGATGAACTTTACGAGCAGTACTTC. Its protein is CASSQEDELYEQYF. The chain employs TRBV4-1 and TRBJ2-7; D not certain. The CDR3 spans 14 residues. V lost 0 bases to trimming and J lost 4 bases, with 10 bases between them. Germline V lookup: CDR1 MGHRA, CDR2 YSYEKL.